A selection of T cell receptor beta chains follows, all from one sample in a study of CD8+CD57+ T cells in acquired aplastic anemia. TCRdb re-analysed the reads in MiXCR, keeping a single row per CDR3 protein. The sample yields roughly 80,000 distinct CDR3 sequences, roughly three quarters seen once. Sequenced sample: sorted CD4+, CD8+, or CD8+CD57+ T cells (not recorded which) from PBMCs. The receptors stem from a human donor with aplastic anemia. Both conserved end residues are part of each CDR3. D genes are given only for firm matches. The listing skips clone size in some rows; elsewhere it reads once, few, many or a size class.

j_call,d_call,clone_size,v_call,cdr3_nt,cdr3_aa
TRBJ1-6,TRBD1,few,TRBV25-1,TGTGCCAGCAGTGGTGGAAGGGGGACAGGGGGGAATTCACCCCTCCACTTT,CASSGGRGTGGNSPLHF
TRBJ2-7,TRBD1,-,TRBV29-1,TGCAGCGAATCCCAGACAGGGAACGAGCAGTACTTC,CSESQTGNEQYF
TRBJ2-7,-,once,TRBV29-1,TGCAGCGTTACACTCGTATCCTACAATGAGCAGTACTTC,CSVTLVSYNEQYF
TRBJ2-2,-,few,TRBV24-1,TGTGCCACCAGTCCGCTCCCAGAAAAGGTCGGGGAGCTGTTTTTT,CATSPLPEKVGELFF
TRBJ2-5,-,-,TRBV7-9,TGCGCCAGCAGCGTAGGGACCCAAGAGACCCAGTACTTC,CASSVGTQETQYF
TRBJ1-2,TRBD1,once,TRBV5-1,TGCGCCAGCAGCCAGGGGGGGAACTATGGCTACACCTTC,CASSQGGNYGYTF
TRBJ2-5,-,few,TRBV7-9,TGTGCCAGCAGCTTAGCGCAGAGACAAGAGACCCAGTACTTC,CASSLAQRQETQYF
TRBJ1-6,-,-,TRBV10-3,TGTGCCATAGCGGGGCCAGGGAATTCACCCCTCCACTTT,CAIAGPGNSPLHF
TRBJ2-1,-,-,TRBV11-2,TGTGCCAGCAGCCCCCTCGCACCCTACAATGAGCAGTTCTTC,CASSPLAPYNEQFF
TRBJ2-7,-,-,TRBV19,TGTGCCAGTAGTATAGACAGGGGGGACGAGCAGTACTTC,CASSIDRGDEQYF
TRBJ2-1,TRBD2,-,TRBV5-1,TGCGCCAGCAGCTTGGAGGCTAGCGGGAGGGCCGGACGGCCCTACAATGAGCAGTTCTTC,CASSLEASGRAGRPYNEQFF
TRBJ1-2,-,-,TRBV12-3/TRBV12-4,TGTGCCAGCAGCCCACCAGGAGGGAGGTATGGCTACACCTTC,CASSPPGGRYGYTF